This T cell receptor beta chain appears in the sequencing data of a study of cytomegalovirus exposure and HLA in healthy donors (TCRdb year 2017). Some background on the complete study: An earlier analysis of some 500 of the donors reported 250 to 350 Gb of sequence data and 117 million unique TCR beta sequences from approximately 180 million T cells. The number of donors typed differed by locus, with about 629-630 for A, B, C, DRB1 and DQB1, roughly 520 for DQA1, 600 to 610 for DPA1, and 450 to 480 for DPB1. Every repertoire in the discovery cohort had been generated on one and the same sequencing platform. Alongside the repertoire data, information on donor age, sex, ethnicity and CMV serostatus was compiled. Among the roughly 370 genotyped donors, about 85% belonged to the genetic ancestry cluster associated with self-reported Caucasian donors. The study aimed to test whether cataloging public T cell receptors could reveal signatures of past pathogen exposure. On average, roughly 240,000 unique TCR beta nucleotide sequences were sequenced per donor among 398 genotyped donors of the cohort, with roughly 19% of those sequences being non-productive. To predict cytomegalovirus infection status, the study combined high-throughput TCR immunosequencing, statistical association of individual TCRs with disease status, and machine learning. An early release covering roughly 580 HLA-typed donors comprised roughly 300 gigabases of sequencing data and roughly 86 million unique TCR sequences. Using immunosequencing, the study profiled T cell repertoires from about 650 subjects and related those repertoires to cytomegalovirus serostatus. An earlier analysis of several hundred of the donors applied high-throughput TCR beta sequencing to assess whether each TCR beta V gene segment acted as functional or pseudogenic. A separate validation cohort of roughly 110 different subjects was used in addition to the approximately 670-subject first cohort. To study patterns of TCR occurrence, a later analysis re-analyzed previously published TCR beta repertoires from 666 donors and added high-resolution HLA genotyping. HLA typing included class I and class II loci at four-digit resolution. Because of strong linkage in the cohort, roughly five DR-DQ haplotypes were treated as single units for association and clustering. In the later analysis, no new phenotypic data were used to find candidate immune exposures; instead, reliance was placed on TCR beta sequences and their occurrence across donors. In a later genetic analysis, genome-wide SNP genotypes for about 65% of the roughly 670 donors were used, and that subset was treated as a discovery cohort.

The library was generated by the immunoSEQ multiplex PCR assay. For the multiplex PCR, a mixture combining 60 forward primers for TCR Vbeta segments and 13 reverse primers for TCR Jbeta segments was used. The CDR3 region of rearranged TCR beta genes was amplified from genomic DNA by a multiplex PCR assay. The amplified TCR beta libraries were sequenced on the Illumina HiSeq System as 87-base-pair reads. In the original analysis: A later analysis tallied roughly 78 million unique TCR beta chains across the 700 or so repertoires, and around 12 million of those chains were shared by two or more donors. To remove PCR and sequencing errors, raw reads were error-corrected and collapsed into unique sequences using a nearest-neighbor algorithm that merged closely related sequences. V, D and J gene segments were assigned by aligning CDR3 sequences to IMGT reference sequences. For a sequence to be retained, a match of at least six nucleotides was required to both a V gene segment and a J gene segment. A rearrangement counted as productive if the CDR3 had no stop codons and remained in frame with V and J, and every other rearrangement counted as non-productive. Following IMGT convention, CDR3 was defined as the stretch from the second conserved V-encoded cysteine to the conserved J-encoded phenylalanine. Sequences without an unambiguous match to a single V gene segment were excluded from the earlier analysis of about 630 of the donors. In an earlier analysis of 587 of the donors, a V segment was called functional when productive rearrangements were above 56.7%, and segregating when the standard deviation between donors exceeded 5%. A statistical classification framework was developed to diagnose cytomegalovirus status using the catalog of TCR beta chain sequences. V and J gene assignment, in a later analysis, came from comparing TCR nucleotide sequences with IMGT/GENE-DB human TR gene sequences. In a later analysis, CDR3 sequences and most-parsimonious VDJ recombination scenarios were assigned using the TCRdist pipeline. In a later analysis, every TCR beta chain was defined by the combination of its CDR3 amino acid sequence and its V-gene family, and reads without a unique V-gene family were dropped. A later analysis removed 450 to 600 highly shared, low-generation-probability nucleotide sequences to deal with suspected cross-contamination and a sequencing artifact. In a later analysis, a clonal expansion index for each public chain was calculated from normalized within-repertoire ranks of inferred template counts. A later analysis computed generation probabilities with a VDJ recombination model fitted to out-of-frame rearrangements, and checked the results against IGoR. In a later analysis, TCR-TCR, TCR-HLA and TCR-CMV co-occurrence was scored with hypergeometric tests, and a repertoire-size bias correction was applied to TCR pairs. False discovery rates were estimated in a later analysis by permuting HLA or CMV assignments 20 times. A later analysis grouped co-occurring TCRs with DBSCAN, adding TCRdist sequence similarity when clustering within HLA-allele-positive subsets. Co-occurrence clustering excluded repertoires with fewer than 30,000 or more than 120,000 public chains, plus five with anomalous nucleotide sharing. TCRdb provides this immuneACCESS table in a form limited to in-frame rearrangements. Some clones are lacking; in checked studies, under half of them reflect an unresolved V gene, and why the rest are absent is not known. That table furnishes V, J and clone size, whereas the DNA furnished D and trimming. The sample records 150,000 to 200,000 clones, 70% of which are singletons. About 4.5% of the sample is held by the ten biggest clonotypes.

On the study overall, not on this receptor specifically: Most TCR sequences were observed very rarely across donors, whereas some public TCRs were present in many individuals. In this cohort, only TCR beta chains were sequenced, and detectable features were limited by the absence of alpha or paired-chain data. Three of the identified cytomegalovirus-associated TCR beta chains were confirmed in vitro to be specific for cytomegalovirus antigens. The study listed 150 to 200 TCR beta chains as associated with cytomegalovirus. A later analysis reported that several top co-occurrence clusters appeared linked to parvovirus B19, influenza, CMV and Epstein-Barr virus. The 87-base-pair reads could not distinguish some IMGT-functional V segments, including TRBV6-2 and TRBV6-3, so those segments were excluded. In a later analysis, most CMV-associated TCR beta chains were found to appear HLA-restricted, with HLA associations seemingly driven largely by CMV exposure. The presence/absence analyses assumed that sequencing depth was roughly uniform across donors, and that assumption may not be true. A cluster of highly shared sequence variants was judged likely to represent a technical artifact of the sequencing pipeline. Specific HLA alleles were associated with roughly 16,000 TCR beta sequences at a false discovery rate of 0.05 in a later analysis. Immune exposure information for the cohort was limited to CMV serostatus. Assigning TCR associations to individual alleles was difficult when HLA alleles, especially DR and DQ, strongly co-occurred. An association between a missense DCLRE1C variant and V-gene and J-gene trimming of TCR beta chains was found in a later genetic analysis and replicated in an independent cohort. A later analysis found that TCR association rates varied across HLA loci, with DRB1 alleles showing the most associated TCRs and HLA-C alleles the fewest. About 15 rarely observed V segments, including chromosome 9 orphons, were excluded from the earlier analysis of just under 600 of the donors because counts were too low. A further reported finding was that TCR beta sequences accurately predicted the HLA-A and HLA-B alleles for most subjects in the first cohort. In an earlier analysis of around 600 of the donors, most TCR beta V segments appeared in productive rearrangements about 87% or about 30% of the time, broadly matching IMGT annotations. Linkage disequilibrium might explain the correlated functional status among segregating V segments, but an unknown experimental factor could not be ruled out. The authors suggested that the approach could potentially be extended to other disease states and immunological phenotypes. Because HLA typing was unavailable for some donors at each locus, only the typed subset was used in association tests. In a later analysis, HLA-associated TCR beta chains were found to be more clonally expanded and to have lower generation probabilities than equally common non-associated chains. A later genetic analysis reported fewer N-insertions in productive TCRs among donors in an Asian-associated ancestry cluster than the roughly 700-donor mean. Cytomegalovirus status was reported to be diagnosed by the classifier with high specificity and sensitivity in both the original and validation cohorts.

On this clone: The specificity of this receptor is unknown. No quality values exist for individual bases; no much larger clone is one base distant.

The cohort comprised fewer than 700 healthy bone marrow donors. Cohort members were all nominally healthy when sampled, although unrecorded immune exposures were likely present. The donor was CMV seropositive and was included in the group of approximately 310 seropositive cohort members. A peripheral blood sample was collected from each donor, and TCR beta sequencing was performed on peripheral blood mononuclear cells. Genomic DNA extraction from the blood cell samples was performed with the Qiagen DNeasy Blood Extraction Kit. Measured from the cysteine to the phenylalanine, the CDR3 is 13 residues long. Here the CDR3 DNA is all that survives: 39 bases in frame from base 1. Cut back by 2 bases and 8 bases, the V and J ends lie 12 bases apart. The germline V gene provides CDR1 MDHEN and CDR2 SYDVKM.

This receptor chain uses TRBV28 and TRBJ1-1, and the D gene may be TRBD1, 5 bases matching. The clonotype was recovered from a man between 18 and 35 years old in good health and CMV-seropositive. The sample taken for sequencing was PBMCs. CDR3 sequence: CASSLHRGTEAFF. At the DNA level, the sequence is TGTGCCAGCAGTTTACATCGGGGGACCGAAGCTTTCTTT.